A selection of T cell receptor beta chains follows, all from one sample in a study of blood T cell repertoires in COVID-19. Profiled with immunoSEQ multiplex PCR; TCRdb holds only in-frame clones, not every one. The sample shows about 490,000 clones, around 85% of them seen only once. Sequences were obtained from peripheral blood. Every receptor here comes from a human donor in a cohort sampled during active COVID-19. Both conserved end residues are part of each CDR3. D genes are given only for firm matches. Expanded clones get a size class; other rows say once, few or many, or leave the size out.

v_gene	abundance	d_gene	j_gene	CDR3aa	CDR3nt
TRBV11-3	.	.	TRBJ2-3	CASSLGSSADTQYF	TGTGCCAGCAGCTTGGGAAGTAGCGCAGATACGCAGTATTTT
TRBV10-3	.	.	TRBJ1-2	CAISESGSEMGYTF	TGTGCCATCAGTGAGTCGGGGAGCGAGATGGGCTACACCTTC
TRBV7-9	.	.	TRBJ1-2	CASSEMTAIFDGYTF	TGTGCCAGCAGCGAGATGACAGCGATCTTTGATGGCTACACCTTC
TRBV11-2	.	TRBD2	TRBJ2-7	CASSGGGGGGYEQYF	TGTGCCAGCAGCGGGGGCGGGGGGGGCGGCTACGAGCAGTACTTC
TRBV3-1/TRBV3-2	.	TRBD1	TRBJ1-6	CASSRTGATNNSPLHF	TGTGCCAGCAGCCGGACAGGGGCAACGAATAATTCACCCCTCCACTTT
TRBV11-2	.	.	TRBJ1-4	CASSLVSREKLFF	TGTGCCAGCAGCTTAGTCTCCCGGGAAAAACTGTTTTTT
TRBV28	.	TRBD1	TRBJ2-1	CANSGTGDNEQFF	TGTGCCAACTCCGGGACAGGGGACAATGAGCAGTTCTTC
TRBV29-1	.	.	TRBJ2-5	CSVPRGEYQYF	TGCAGCGTTCCGCGGGGCGAGTACCAGTACTTC
TRBV18	.	TRBD2	TRBJ2-1	CASSPQTSGSYNEQFF	TGTGCCAGCTCACCACAGACTAGCGGGAGCTACAATGAGCAGTTCTTC
TRBV4-1	.	.	TRBJ2-5	CASSPLTGGETQYF	TGCGCCAGCAGCCCCTTGACTGGGGGGGAGACCCAGTACTTC
TRBV18	.	.	TRBJ1-5	CASSMGHPQPQHF	TGTGCCAGCTCAATGGGACACCCCCAGCCCCAGCATTTT
TRBV5-8	.	TRBD1	TRBJ1-1	CASSYPDRGGTEAFF	TGTGCCAGCAGCTATCCCGACAGGGGAGGGACTGAAGCTTTCTTT
TRBV10-3	.	.	TRBJ2-5	CAISESGTGKRETQYF	TGTGCCATCAGTGAGTCTGGTACAGGGAAGAGGGAGACCCAGTACTTC
TRBV7-9	.	TRBD1	TRBJ2-7	CASSSQGGHEQYF	TGTGCCAGCAGCTCACAGGGGGGCCACGAGCAGTACTTC
TRBV2	.	.	TRBJ1-3	CASSDGPHSGNTIYF	TGTGCCAGCAGTGACGGTCCCCACTCTGGAAACACCATATATTTT
TRBV9	.	TRBD2	TRBJ2-7	CASSVVSSGTGEQYF	TGTGCCAGCAGCGTAGTATCTAGCGGGACTGGTGAGCAGTACTTC
TRBV27	.	.	TRBJ2-2	CASRFMGQMNTGELFF	TGTGCCAGCAGATTTATGGGGCAGATGAACACCGGGGAGCTGTTTTTT
TRBV18	once	.	TRBJ1-2	CASSPNEDGYTF	TGTGCCAGCTCACCAAATGAGGATGGCTACACCTTC
TRBV19	few	.	TRBJ1-5	CASSQGKKQPQHF	TGTGCCAGTAGTCAGGGGAAGAAGCAGCCCCAGCATTTT
TRBV5-1	.	.	TRBJ2-1	CASSLGDGGVTNEQFF	TGCGCCAGCAGCTTGGGGGATGGCGGGGTTACGAATGAGCAGTTCTTC
TRBV11-2	.	.	TRBJ2-7	CASSLRLTYEQYF	TGTGCCAGCAGCTTACGACTCACCTACGAGCAGTACTTC
TRBV3-1/TRBV3-2	.	.	TRBJ2-1	CASSHLSYNEQFF	TGTGCCAGCAGCCACCTCTCCTACAATGAGCAGTTCTTC
TRBV20-1	.	.	TRBJ1-2	CSASSPQGRVYGYTF	TGCAGTGCTAGTTCTCCGCAGGGAAGAGTCTATGGCTACACCTTC
TRBV3-1/TRBV3-2	once	.	TRBJ2-3	CASRLTGRDTDTQYF	TGTGCCAGCAGACTCACAGGCAGGGACACAGATACGCAGTATTTT